This T cell receptor beta chain was profiled in a study of blood T cell repertoires in COVID-19. With V trimmed by 0 bases and J by 2 bases, 7 bases remained unmatched. Per the germline V gene, CDR1 is SGHRS and CDR2 is YFSETQ. This CDR3 has 19 residues. TCRdb's table, derived via immunoSEQ multiplex PCR, lists solely in-frame clones and lacks some. The data show roughly 120,000 clones, roughly 88% seen once. This clone was recorded only once. This TCR was recovered from a woman aged 80 or older with active or convalescent COVID-19. The chain links TRBV5-1 to TRBJ2-6, with 11 nucleotides matching TRBD1. The sample taken for sequencing was peripheral blood. The CDR3 DNA is TGCGCCAGCAGCTTGGTGGACAGGGGGCTACTCACTGGGGCCAACGTCCTGACTTTC. Encoded protein: CASSLVDRGLLTGANVLTF.